The 30 T cell receptor beta chains in this list originate from one sample, sequenced in a study of identical twins. TCRdb processed the 5' RACE reads anew with MiXCR; each CDR3 protein has one entry. This sample has roughly 540,000 distinct CDR3 sequences, with 22% found just once. This same sample was also taken into another study, of T cells expressing NK-cell markers.

The sample consisted of CD4+ T cells sorted from blood. The receptor source for this set is a woman younger than 35 in good health.

This clonotype has only a few counts. The V gene is TRBV4-2, the J gene TRBJ1-5; 7 bases fit TRBD1. The germline V gene has CDR1 LGHNA and CDR2 YNFKEQ. The ends lost 4 bases at V and 5 bases at J; junction bases unmatched: 5. The CDR3 sequence is 14 residues long. CDR3 sequence reads: CASSPDRVDQPQHF. The CDR3 DNA follows: TGTGCCAGCAGCCCTGACAGGGTAGATCAGCCCCAGCATTTT.

J is TRBJ2-2 and V is TRBV20-1; D perhaps matches TRBD1 (6 bases). CDR3 length: 15 amino acids. Trimming removed 2 bases at V and 5 bases at J, with 15 bases between. Germline V gene sequence: CDR1 DFQATT, CDR2 SNEGSKA (reference sequence). In DNA, the CDR3 is TGCAGTGCTAGAATACAGGGTGCCCGGACCGGGGAGCTGTTTTTT. The encoded protein is CSARIQGARTGELFF.

The genes are TRBV10-3 and TRBJ2-3; D might be TRBD2 (5 bases). With 4 bases removed from V and 3 bases from J, the gap between germline ends came to 20 bases. Germline V gene data show CDR1 as ENHRY and CDR2 as SYGVKD. The CDR3 sequence is 17 residues long. CDR3 bases: TGTGCCATCAGTGTGAGGGCCCAGGACGGGGTGACAGATACGCAGTATTTT. Amino acids: CAISVRAQDGVTDTQYF.

This clonotype has more than one count but fewer than ten. This chain uses TRBV5-1 with TRBJ2-7, with 7 bases fitting TRBD1. Per germline, CDR1 SGHRS and CDR2 YFSETQ. Trimming took 7 bases from V and 1 from J; bases not matched to a gene: 5. The CDR3 is 13 residues long. The CDR3 region has the DNA TGCGCCAGCGGTGACAGGGAGTCCTACGAGCAGTACTTC. Translated: CASGDRESYEQYF.

V usage is TRBV12-3 or TRBV12-4 and J usage is TRBJ2-5; D gene uncertain. Trimming took 6 bases from V and 2 from J, leaving 16 bases between them. This CDR3 has 15 amino acids. The CDR3 DNA is TGTGCCAGCAGCCGCGGACCCCCACCTCAAGAGACCCAGTACTTC. Translating gives CASSRGPPPQETQYF.

This clonotype has more than one count but fewer than ten. V usage is TRBV20-1 and J usage is TRBJ2-7, with D maybe TRBD2 (5 bases). From germline, CDR1 is DFQATT and CDR2 SNEGSKA (reference sequence). The CDR3 has 12 amino acids. The CDR3 here is CSFLANSYEQYF. The CDR3 nucleotides read TGCAGCTTCCTAGCTAACTCCTACGAGCAGTACTTC.

The chain carries TRBV6-1 and TRBJ1-1; no clear D. CDR1 MNHNS and CDR2 SASEGT come from the germline V gene. The CDR3 runs 14 residues. Trimming pared 4 bases from V and 6 bases from J, leaving 15 bases between. The CDR3 reads CASSGGGFGAEAFF. The CDR3 DNA is TGTGCCAGCAGTGGAGGAGGGTTCGGGGCTGAAGCTTTCTTT.

J is TRBJ1-2 and V is TRBV12-3 or TRBV12-4; no reliable D call. This CDR3 spans 15 amino acids. V lost 3 bases, J lost 3 bases, and 14 bases lay in between. The CDR3 spells CASSLYLEIDYGYTF. The CDR3 coding sequence is TGTGCCAGCAGTTTGTATTTGGAGATTGACTATGGCTACACCTTC.

The table lists this clonotype with many counts. CDR3 residues: CASRGDTNEQFF. The CDR3 bases are TGTGCCAGCAGGGGGGACACGAATGAGCAGTTCTTC. The chain links TRBV6-5 to TRBJ2-1, with D maybe TRBD1 (6 bases). Trimming left V 6 bases short and J 7 bases short, with 10 bases between. The CDR3 totals 12 residues. Germline V CDR1 and CDR2: MNHEY, SVGAGI.

This chain links TRBV2 with TRBJ2-7; D gene ambiguous. Between the trimmed V and J ends, which lost 6 bases and 0 bases, there was a span of 6 bases. Germline V gene sequence: CDR1 SNHLY, CDR2 FYNNEI. The CDR3 extends over 12 amino acids. Here the CDR3 DNA reads TGTGCCAGCAGACCCCGCTCCTACGAGCAGTACTTC. The encoded protein is CASRPRSYEQYF.

The J gene is TRBJ2-2, the V gene TRBV15; 7 positions agree with TRBD1. J gave up 4 bases and V 4 bases, and 6 bases lay outside the gene matches. Germline values: CDR1 LNHNV, CDR2 YYDKDF (reference sequence). CDR3 length equals 15 residues. The CDR3 region is CATSIGGVGTGELFF. Here the CDR3 DNA reads TGTGCCACCAGCATAGGGGGCGTCGGCACCGGGGAGCTGTTTTTT.

The chain carries TRBV9 and TRBJ2-5; 8 bases are shared with TRBD2. The CDR3 has 15 residues. Germline CDR1 reads SGDLS; CDR2 reads YYNGEE. Losses at the gene ends were 4 bases for V and 1 base for J; bases not matched to a gene: 6. As DNA, the CDR3 is TGTGCCAGCAGCATACGGACTAGCACCCAAGAGACCCAGTACTTC. It codes for CASSIRTSTQETQYF.

The V gene is TRBV5-8, the J gene TRBJ2-3; D gene unclear. This CDR3 spans 14 amino acids. From germline, CDR1 is SGHTS and CDR2 YDEGEE. V was cut by 4 bases and J by 1 base, with 10 bases left in between. The CDR3 loop reads CASSLSAGTDTQYF. CDR3 nucleotide sequence: TGTGCCAGCAGCCTCTCCGCCGGCACAGATACGCAGTATTTT.

The chain carries TRBV27 and TRBJ1-5; D is possibly TRBD1 (5 bases). The CDR3 totals 14 residues. Germline values: CDR1 MNHEY, CDR2 SMNVEV (reference sequence). V was clipped by 6 bases and J by 6 bases, with 15 bases between them. Written as DNA, the CDR3 is TGTGCCAGCAGCCCCGGGGCCTCCGCTCAGCCCCAGCATTTT. It is translated as CASSPGASAQPQHF.

The genes are TRBV7-6 and TRBJ2-3; 9 bases fit TRBD2. Per germline, CDR1 SGHVS and CDR2 FNYEAQ. J lost 7 bases, V lost 5 bases, and 10 bases had no gene match. The CDR3 totals 15 residues. The CDR3 DNA reads TGTGCCAGCAGCCTTACGGGGCGGGGGGGCCATACGCAGTATTTT. It codes for CASSLTGRGGHTQYF.

This clonotype was seen a few times. The rearrangement uses TRBV7-8 and TRBJ2-1; no clear D. This CDR3 has 14 residues. The germline CDR1 and CDR2 sequences are SGHVS and FQNEAQ. The V end was cut by 0 bases, the J end by 6 bases, with 9 bases between. The CDR3 nucleotides are TGTGCCAGCAGCTTAGCCTCCGCCGGCAATGAGCAGTTCTTC. It encodes CASSLASAGNEQFF.

This chain connects TRBV6-4 to TRBJ2-1, with 12 bases matching TRBD2. V shed 5 bases, J shed 9 bases, and the junction held 8 bases outside the gene matches. This CDR3 is built from 15 residues. CDR1 MRHNA and CDR2 SNTAGT come from the germline V gene. CDR3 protein: CASSPSGRARGEQFF. Here the CDR3 DNA reads TGTGCCAGCAGTCCTAGCGGGAGGGCGCGGGGTGAGCAGTTCTTC.

This clonotype was detected a few times. The chain uses TRBV25-1 and TRBJ2-3, with 10 bases identical to TRBD2. Germline assignment: CDR1 MGHDK and CDR2 SYGVNS. CDR3 length: 15 amino acids. V gave up 4 bases and J gave up 6 bases; unmatched junction bases: 7. This CDR3 is CASSAERGGRDTQYF. CDR3 DNA sequence: TGTGCCAGCAGTGCAGAGCGGGGGGGCCGTGATACGCAGTATTTT.

There are a few counts of this clonotype. The genes are TRBV20-1 and TRBJ1-1; 7 positions agree with TRBD1. The CDR3 runs 14 residues. Per germline, CDR1 DFQATT and CDR2 SNEGSKA (reference sequence). J gave up 6 bases and V 6 bases, and 13 bases lay outside the gene matches. Here the CDR3 DNA reads TGCAGTGCCCCTCGACCGACAGGGTCCCCTGAAGCTTTCTTT. This translates into CSAPRPTGSPEAFF.

Only a few counts were recorded for this clonotype. This chain connects TRBV7-9 to TRBJ2-2; D unresolved. V gave up 4 bases and J gave up 2 bases, with 17 bases separating them. CDR3 length: 17 residues. Germline loops: CDR1 SEHNR, CDR2 FQNEAQ (reference sequence). In DNA form, the CDR3 reads TGTGCCAGCAGCTCGGCGGCTTCTAGTAGAAACACCGGGGAGCTGTTTTTT. Amino acids: CASSSAASSRNTGELFF.

The sample holds a few counts of this clonotype. The chain links TRBV10-3 to TRBJ2-2, with a possible D match to TRBD2 (6 bases). V gave up 6 bases and J gave up 2 bases, with 7 bases separating them. The CDR3 is 13 amino acids. Per germline, CDR1 ENHRY and CDR2 SYGVKD. CDR3 in DNA: TGTGCCATCAGGCGGGGTAACACCGGGGAGCTGTTTTTT. Protein: CAIRRGNTGELFF.

V and J are TRBV10-3 and TRBJ2-3, with D possibly being TRBD1 (5 bases). V lost 3 bases to trimming and J lost 0 bases, with 7 bases between them. In germline, CDR1 is ENHRY, CDR2 SYGVKD. The CDR3 extends over 14 amino acids. The CDR3 reads CAISEGVSTDTQYF. CDR3 DNA: TGTGCCATCAGTGAAGGGGTTAGCACAGATACGCAGTATTTT.

This sequence joins TRBV12-3 or TRBV12-4 and TRBJ1-1; D possibly corresponds to TRBD1 (6 bases). This CDR3 has 13 amino acids. Trimming removed 3 bases at V and 4 bases at J, with 9 bases between. The CDR3 reads CASSFGRGTEAFF. As DNA, the CDR3 is TGTGCCAGCAGTTTCGGCAGGGGCACTGAAGCTTTCTTT.

This clonotype occurred a few times. The chain employs TRBV20-1 and TRBJ2-7; no reliable D call. V lost 3 bases and J 2 bases, leaving 8 bases between the germline ends. The CDR3 has 12 residues. Germline-derived CDR1 and CDR2 are DFQATT and SNEGSKA (reference sequence). CDR3 in DNA: TGCAGTGCTAGTTTTACGACCTACGAGCAGTACTTC. Translating gives CSASFTTYEQYF.

Only a few counts were recorded for this clonotype. This chain links TRBV24-1 with TRBJ1-2; a weak D match, TRBD1 (5 bases). The CDR3 has 13 amino acids. CDR1 KGHDR and CDR2 SFDVKD come from the germline V gene. V was clipped by 9 bases and J by 4 bases, with 14 bases between them. CDR3: CATRYRISYGYTF. The CDR3 nucleotides read TGTGCCACCCGGTACAGGATTTCCTATGGCTACACCTTC.

As to this clonotype: An end of the junction differs from the germline gene, which may be a read error. V and J are TRBV5-1 and TRBJ2-3; D not certain. The CDR3 is 17 amino acids. Germline CDR1 is SGHRS and CDR2 is YFSETQ. The CDR3 nucleotides read TGCGCCAGCAGCTTGGGAGGCTCCAGAATCTTCACAGATACGCAGTACTTT. This translates into CASSLGGSRIFTDTQYF.

CDR3 amino acids: CASRPGTSGRVGEQYF. CDR3 DNA sequence: TGTGCCAGCAGACCCGGGACTAGCGGGAGGGTTGGGGAGCAGTACTTC. The V gene is TRBV12-3 or TRBV12-4, the J gene TRBJ2-7, with TRBD2 matching over 16 bases. With 6 bases clipped from V and 7 bases from J, the junction kept 9 bases outside the gene matches. CDR3 size: 16 residues.

The rearrangement joins TRBV4-3 to TRBJ2-1, with TRBD1 matching over 10 bases. V lost 0 bases, J lost 9 bases, and 8 bases stayed unmatched. The CDR3 loop spans 16 amino acids. In germline, CDR1 is LGHNA, CDR2 YSLEER. The CDR3 DNA is TGCGCCAGCAGCCAAGATTCGACAGGGGGCAGAGGTGAGCAGTTCTTC. Encoded protein: CASSQDSTGGRGEQFF.

The V call is TRBV9, the J call TRBJ1-2; 7 positions agree with TRBD1. Germline lookup yields CDR1 SGDLS and CDR2 YYNGEE. J was trimmed by 5 bases and V by 2 bases; bases with no gene match: 3. CDR3 size: 13 residues. The CDR3 spells CASSVGTEYGYTF. The CDR3 DNA sequence: TGTGCCAGCAGCGTGGGGACAGAGTATGGCTACACCTTC. The variable domain in full, with the rest retrieved from reference TRBV9 and TRBJ1-2, is DSGVTQTPKHLITATGQRVTLRCSPRSGDLSVYWYQQSLDQGLQFLIQYYNGEERAKGNILERFSAQQFPDLHSELNLSSLELGDSALYFCASSVGTEYGYTFGSGTRLTVV.

This clonotype was counted between two and nine times. The rearrangement uses TRBV7-2 and TRBJ2-1; TRBD2 agrees at 13 bases. CDR3 length: 16 residues. From germline, CDR1 is SGHTA and CDR2 FQGNSA. V was pared by 5 bases and J by 13 bases, with 14 bases of the junction left unmatched. CDR3 residues: CASSVRSGTSGNPQFF. In DNA, the CDR3 is TGTGCCAGCAGCGTCAGATCCGGGACTAGCGGGAACCCCCAGTTCTTC. The whole variable domain, filled in from reference TRBV7-2 and TRBJ2-1, reads GAGVSQSPSNKVTEKGKDVELRCDPISGHTALYWYRQSLGQGLEFLIYFQGNSAPDKSGLPSDRFSAERTGGSVSTLTIQRTQQEDSAVYLCASSVRSGTSGNPQFFGPGTRLTVL.